The present T cell receptor beta chain was sequenced within a study of shared clonotypes between healthy human individuals. At the level of the study: Three plates each covered CD4 naive and memory; CD8 naive two, CD8 memory one.

Worth noting for this clone: Its antigen is unknown.

Assay runs were performed at deep level. Assay used: immunoSEQ multiplex PCR; TCRdb lists only in-frame clones, some missing. The sample has about 1.5 million clones; 95% to 99% are singletons. Trimming removed 0 bases at V and 2 bases at J, with 12 bases between. CDR1 and CDR2 (germline): SGHRS, YFSETQ. CDR3 length: 15 amino acids. Broader study findings: When naive CD4 clonotypes were compared across several donors, about 4.8% were shared.

Sequencing input: naive CD4+ T cells sorted from blood. The sample's subset: CD45RA+ positively selected. This chain links TRBV5-1 with TRBJ2-7; D gene uncertain. This clonotype was sampled from a man aged 30-40 years in good health. The CDR3 DNA sequence: TGCGCCAGCAGCTTGGATGTTCCGGATACCTACGAGCAGTACTTC. Translating gives CASSLDVPDTYEQYF. Full variable domain (missing parts from reference TRBV5-1 and TRBJ2-7): KAGVTQTPRYLIKTRGQQVTLSCSPISGHRSVSWYQQTPGQGLQFLFEYFSETQRNKGNFPGRFSGRQFSNSRSEMNVSTLELGDSALYLCASSLDVPDTYEQYFGPGTRLTVT.